This T cell receptor beta chain stems from a study of CD8 T cells in Susac syndrome. General study findings and limits: The relatively small number of individuals in the TCR sequencing and HLA analysis was acknowledged by the study.

Random hexamers served to reverse transcribe roughly 0.5 to 1 ug RNA. TCRdb re-called the immunoSEQ multiplex PCR reads with MiXCR, one entry per CDR3 protein. The sample carries 100,000 to 150,000 distinct CDR3 sequences, approximately 93% recorded once. V lost 8 bases to trimming and J lost 8 bases, with 12 bases between them. Germline V gene lookup returns CDR1 GTSNPN and CDR2 SVGIG (reference sequence). The CDR3 sequence is 11 residues long. This clonotype was counted only a few times. The target antigen is unknown. This sequence was found in a human donor with multiple sclerosis. Sequencing was carried out using CD4+ T cells from PBMCs. The chain links TRBV30 to TRBJ2-2, with D unresolved. The CDR3 region has the DNA TGTGCCCGGATGGGGTCTGGGGAGCTGTTTTTT. Its translation is CARMGSGELFF. Filled out from reference TRBV30 and TRBJ2-2, the complete variable domain reads SQTIHQWPATLVQPVGSPLSLECTVEGTSNPNLYWYRQAAGRGLQLLFYSVGIGQISSEVPQNLSASRPQDRQFILSSKKLLLSDSGFYLCARMGSGELFFGEGSRLTVL.